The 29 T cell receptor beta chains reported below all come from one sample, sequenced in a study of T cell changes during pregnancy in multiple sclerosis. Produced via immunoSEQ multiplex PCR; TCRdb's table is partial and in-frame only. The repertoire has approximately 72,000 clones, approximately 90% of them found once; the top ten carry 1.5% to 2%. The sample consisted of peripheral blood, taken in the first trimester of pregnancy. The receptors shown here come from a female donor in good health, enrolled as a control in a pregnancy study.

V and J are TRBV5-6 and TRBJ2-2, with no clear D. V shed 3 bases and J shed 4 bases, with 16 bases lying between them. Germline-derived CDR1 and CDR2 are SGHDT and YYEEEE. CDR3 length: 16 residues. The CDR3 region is CASSWLGLATTGELFF. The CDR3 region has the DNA TGTGCCAGCAGCTGGCTGGGCCTTGCGACCACCGGGGAGCTGTTTTTT.

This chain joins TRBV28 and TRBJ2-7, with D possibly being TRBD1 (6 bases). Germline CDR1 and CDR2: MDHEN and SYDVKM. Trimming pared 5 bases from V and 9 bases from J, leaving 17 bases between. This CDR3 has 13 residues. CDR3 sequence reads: CASSPDSSLGQYF. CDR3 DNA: TGTGCCAGCAGTCCGGACAGCAGCCTAGGGCAGTACTTC.

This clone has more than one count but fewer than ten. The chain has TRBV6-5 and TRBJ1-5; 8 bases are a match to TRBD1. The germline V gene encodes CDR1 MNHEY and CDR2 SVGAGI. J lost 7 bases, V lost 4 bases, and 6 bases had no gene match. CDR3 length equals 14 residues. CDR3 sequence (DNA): TGTGCCAGCAGTTCAGCACAGGGGGTCCAGCCCCAGCATTTT. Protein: CASSSAQGVQPQHF.

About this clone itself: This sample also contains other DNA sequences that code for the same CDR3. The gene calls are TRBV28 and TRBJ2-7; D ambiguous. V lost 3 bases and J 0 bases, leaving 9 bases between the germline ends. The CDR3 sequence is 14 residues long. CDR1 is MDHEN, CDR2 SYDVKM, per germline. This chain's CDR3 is CASSLSVSSYEQYF. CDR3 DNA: TGTGCCAGCAGTTTGTCAGTATCCTCCTACGAGCAGTACTTC. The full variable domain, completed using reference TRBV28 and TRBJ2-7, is DVKVTQSSRYLVKRTGEKVFLECVQDMDHENMFWYRQDPGLGLRLIYFSYDVKMKEKGDIPEGYSVSREKKERFSLILESASTNQTSMYLCASSLSVSSYEQYFGPGTRLTVT.

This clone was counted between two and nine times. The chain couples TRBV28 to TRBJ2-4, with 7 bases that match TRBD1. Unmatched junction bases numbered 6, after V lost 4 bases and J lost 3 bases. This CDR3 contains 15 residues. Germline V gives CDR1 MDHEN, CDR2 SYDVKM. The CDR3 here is CASSSTGFDKNIQYF. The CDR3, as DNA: TGTGCCAGCAGTTCGACAGGGTTCGACAAAAACATTCAGTACTTC.

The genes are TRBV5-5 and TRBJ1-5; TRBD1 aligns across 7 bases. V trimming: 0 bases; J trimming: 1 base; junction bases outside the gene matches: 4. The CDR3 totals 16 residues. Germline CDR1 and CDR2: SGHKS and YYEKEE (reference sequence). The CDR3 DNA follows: TGTGCCAGCAGCTTGGAAGGGGGCTGGAGCAATCAGCCCCAGCATTTT. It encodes CASSLEGGWSNQPQHF.

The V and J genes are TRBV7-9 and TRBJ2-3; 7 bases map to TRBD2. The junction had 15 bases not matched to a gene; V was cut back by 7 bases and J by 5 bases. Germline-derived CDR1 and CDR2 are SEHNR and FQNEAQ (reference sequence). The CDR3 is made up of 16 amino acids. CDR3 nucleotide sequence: TGTGCCAGCACCGTTTCGGGGGGTGACCGGGGAGATACGCAGTATTTT. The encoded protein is CASTVSGGDRGDTQYF.

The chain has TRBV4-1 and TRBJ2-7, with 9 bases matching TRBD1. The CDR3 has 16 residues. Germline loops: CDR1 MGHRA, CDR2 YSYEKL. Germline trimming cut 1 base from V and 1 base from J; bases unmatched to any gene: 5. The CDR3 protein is CASSQGWDRVSYEQYF. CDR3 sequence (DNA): TGCGCCAGCAGCCAAGGCTGGGACAGGGTATCCTACGAGCAGTACTTC.

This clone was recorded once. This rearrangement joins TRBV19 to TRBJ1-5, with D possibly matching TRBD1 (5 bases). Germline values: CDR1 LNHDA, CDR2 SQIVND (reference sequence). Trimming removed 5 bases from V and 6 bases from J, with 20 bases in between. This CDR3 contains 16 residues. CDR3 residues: CASSPDGGAGGQPQHF. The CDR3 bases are TGTGCCAGTAGTCCGGATGGCGGGGCGGGCGGTCAGCCCCAGCATTTT. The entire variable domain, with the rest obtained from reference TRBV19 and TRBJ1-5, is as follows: DGGITQSPKYLFRKEGQNVTLSCEQNLNHDAMYWYRQDPGQGLRLIYYSQIVNDFQKGDIAEGYSVSREKKESFPLTVTSAQKNPTAFYLCASSPDGGAGGQPQHFGDGTRLSIL.

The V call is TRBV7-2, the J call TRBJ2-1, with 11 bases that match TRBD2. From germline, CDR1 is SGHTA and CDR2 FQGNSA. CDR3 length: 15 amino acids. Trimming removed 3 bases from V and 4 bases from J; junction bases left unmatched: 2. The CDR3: CASSLGLAEYNEQFF. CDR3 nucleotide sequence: TGTGCCAGCAGCTTGGGACTAGCGGAATACAATGAGCAGTTCTTC. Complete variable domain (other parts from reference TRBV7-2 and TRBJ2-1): GAGVSQSPSNKVTEKGKDVELRCDPISGHTALYWYRQSLGQGLEFLIYFQGNSAPDKSGLPSDRFSAERTGGSVSTLTIQRTQQEDSAVYLCASSLGLAEYNEQFFGPGTRLTVL.

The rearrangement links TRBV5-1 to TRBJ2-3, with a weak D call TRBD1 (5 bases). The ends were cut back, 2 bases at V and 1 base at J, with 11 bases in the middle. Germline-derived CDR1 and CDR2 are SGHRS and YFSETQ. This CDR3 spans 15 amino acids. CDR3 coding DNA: TGCGCCAGCAGCTTAGGGGTGAGCCGCACAGATACGCAGTATTTT. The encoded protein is CASSLGVSRTDTQYF.

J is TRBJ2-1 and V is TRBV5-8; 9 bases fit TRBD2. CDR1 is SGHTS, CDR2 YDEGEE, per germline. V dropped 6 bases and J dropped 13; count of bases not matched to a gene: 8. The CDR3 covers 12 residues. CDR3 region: CASTRGLAGQFF. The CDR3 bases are TGTGCCAGCACCCGCGGCCTAGCGGGACAGTTCTTC.

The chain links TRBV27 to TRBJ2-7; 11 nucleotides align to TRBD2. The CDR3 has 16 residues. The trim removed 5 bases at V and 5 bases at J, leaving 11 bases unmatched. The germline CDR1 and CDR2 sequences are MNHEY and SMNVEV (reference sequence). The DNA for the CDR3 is TGTGCCAGCAGTGTCTCTACTAGCGGGAGTCGACACGAGCAGTACTTC. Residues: CASSVSTSGSRHEQYF.

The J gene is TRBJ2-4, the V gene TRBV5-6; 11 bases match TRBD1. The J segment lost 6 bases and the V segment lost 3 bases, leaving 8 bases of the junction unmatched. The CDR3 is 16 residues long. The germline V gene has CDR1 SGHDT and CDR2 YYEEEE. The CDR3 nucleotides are TGTGCCAGCAGCTCAAGATCCGGGACAGGGGGAAACATTCAGTACTTC. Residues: CASSSRSGTGGNIQYF.

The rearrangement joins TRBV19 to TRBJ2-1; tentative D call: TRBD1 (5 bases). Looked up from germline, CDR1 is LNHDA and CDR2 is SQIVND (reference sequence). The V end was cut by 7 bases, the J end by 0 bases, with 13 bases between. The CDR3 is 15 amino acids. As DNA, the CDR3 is TGTGCCAGTACCCCGACAGCCAGCTCCTACAATGAGCAGTTCTTC. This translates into CASTPTASSYNEQFF.

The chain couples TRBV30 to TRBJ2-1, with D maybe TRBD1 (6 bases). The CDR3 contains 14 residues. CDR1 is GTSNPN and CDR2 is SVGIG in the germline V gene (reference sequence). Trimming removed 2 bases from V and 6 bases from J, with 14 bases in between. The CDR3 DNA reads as TGTGCCTGGAGTATCCAGAGGGGGACCAATGAGCAGTTCTTC. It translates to CAWSIQRGTNEQFF.

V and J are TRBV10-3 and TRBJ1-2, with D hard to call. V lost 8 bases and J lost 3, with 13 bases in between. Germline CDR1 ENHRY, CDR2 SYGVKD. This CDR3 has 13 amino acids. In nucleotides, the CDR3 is TGTGCCATCTCCTCCCACACATACTATGGCTACACCTTC. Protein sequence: CAISSHTYYGYTF.

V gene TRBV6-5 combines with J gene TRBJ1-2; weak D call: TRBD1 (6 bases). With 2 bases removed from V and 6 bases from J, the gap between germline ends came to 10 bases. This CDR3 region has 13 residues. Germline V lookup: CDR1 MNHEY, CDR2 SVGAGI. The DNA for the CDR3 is TGTGCCAGCAGTTACCCCACAGGGAATGGCTACACCTTC. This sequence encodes CASSYPTGNGYTF.

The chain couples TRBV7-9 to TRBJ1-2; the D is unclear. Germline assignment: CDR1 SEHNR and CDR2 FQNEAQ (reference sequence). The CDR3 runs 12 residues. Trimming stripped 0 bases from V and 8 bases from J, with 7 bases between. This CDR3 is CASSLAQKGYTF. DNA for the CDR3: TGTGCCAGCAGCTTAGCGCAGAAGGGCTACACCTTC.

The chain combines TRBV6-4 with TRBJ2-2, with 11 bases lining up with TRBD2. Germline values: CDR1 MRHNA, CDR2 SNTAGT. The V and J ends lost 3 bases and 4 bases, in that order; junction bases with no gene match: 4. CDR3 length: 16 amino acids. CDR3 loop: CASSESLAGVTGELFF. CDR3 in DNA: TGTGCCAGCAGTGAATCACTAGCGGGAGTCACCGGGGAGCTGTTTTTT.

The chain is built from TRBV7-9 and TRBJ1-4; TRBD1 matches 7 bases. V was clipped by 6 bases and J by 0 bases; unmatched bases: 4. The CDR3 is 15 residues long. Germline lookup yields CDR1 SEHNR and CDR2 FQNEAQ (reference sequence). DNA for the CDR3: TGTGCCAGCAGGCGACAGGGTGCAACTAATGAAAAACTGTTTTTT. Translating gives CASRRQGATNEKLFF.

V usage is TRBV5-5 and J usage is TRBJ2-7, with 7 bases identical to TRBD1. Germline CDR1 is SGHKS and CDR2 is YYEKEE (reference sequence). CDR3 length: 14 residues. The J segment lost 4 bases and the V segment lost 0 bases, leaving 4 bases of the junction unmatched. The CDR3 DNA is TGTGCCAGCAGCTTGGGAGGGGGCGGTTACGAGCAGTACTTC. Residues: CASSLGGGGYEQYF.

This chain's CDR3 is CASSSTGRNQPQHF. The CDR3 DNA reads TGTGCCAGCAGTTCTACAGGGCGCAATCAGCCCCAGCATTTT. The genes are TRBV28 and TRBJ1-5, with D perhaps TRBD1 (6 bases). The CDR3 runs 14 residues. V was trimmed by 4 bases and J by 2 bases, leaving 9 bases between them. Germline V gene sequence: CDR1 MDHEN, CDR2 SYDVKM.

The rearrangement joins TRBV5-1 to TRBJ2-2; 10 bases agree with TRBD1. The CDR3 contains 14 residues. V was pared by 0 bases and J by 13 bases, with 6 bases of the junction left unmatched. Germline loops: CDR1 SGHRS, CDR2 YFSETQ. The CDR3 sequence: CASSLAEGQGPLFF. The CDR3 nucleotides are TGCGCCAGCAGCTTGGCCGAGGGACAGGGGCCGCTGTTTTTT. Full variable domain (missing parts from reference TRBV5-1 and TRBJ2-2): KAGVTQTPRYLIKTRGQQVTLSCSPISGHRSVSWYQQTPGQGLQFLFEYFSETQRNKGNFPGRFSGRQFSNSRSEMNVSTLELGDSALYLCASSLAEGQGPLFFGEGSRLTVL.

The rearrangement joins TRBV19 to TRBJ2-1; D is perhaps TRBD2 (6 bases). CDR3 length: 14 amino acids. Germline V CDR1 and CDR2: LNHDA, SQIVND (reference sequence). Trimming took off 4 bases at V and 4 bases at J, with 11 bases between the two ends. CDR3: CASSSGVNYNEQFF. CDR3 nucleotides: TGTGCCAGTAGTAGCGGGGTGAATTACAATGAGCAGTTCTTC.

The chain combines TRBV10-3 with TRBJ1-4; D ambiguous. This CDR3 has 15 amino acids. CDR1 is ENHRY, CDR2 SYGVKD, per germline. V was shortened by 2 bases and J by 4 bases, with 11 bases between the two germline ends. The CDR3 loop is CAISENLGVNEKLFF. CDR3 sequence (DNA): TGTGCCATCAGTGAGAACTTGGGAGTTAATGAAAAACTGTTTTTT.

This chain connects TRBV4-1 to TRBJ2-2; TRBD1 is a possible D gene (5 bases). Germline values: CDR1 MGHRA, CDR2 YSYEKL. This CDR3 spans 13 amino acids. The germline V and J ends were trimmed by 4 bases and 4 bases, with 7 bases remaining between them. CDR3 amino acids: CASSPQGTGELFF. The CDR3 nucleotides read TGCGCCAGCAGCCCCCAGGGCACCGGGGAGCTGTTTTTT.

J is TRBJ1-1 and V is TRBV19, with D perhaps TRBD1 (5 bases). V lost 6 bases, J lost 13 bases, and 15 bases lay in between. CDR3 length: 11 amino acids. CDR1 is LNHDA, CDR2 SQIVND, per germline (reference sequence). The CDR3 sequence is CASRGSGGVFF. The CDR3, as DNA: TGTGCCAGTAGGGGATCTGGAGGGGTTTTCTTT.

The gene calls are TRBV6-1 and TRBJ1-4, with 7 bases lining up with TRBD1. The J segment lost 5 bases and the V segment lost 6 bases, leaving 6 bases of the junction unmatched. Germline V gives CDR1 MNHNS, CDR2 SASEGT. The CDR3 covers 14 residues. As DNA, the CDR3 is TGTGCCAGCAGCGCCGGGACAGAGAATGAAAAACTGTTTTTT. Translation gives CASSAGTENEKLFF.